These T cell receptor beta chains were read from a single sample in a study of blood T cell repertoires in COVID-19. The table came from immunoSEQ multiplex PCR; TCRdb's copy has only in-frame clones and leaves some out. The sample includes 120,000 to 150,000 clones, roughly 80% seen only once; the top ten take about 8%. Sequenced input: peripheral blood. The source of these receptors is a human donor in a cohort sampled during active COVID-19. CDR3s include the opening cysteine and the closing phenylalanine or tryptophan. The order of the fields is J gene, V gene, D gene, clone size, CDR3 DNA, CDR3 protein. The D gene is left open where the match is weak. The size entry is marked missing in some rows and otherwise reads once, few, many or a size class.

j_call: TRBJ2-3; v_call: TRBV9; d_call: TRBD2; clone_size: -; cdr3_nt: TGTGCCAGCAGCGGGATCCCCACCCTCACTAGCGGGGGTACGCAGTATTTT; cdr3_aa: CASSGIPTLTSGGTQYF
j_call: TRBJ1-5; v_call: TRBV2; d_call: TRBD1; clone_size: -; cdr3_nt: TGTGCCAGCAGTTCCGGGACAGGGAATCAGCCCCAGCATTTT; cdr3_aa: CASSSGTGNQPQHF
j_call: TRBJ2-7; v_call: TRBV12-3/TRBV12-4; d_call: TRBD2; clone_size: -; cdr3_nt: TGTGCCAGCAAGGGTAGCGGGGCCTACGAGCAGTACTTC; cdr3_aa: CASKGSGAYEQYF
j_call: TRBJ2-3; v_call: TRBV5-1; d_call: TRBD2; clone_size: -; cdr3_nt: TGCGCCAGCAGCCTGGGACTAGCGCGGTCGGGAGATACGCAGTATTTT; cdr3_aa: CASSLGLARSGDTQYF
j_call: TRBJ1-2; v_call: TRBV28; d_call: -; clone_size: once; cdr3_nt: TGTGCCATCACCAGGGATAACTATGGCTACACCTTC; cdr3_aa: CAITRDNYGYTF
j_call: TRBJ1-2; v_call: TRBV3-1/TRBV3-2; d_call: TRBD1; clone_size: -; cdr3_nt: TGTGCCAGCAGCCCCCAGGGGGGCTTGAGTGGCTACACCTTC; cdr3_aa: CASSPQGGLSGYTF
j_call: TRBJ1-1; v_call: TRBV5-6; d_call: TRBD1; clone_size: -; cdr3_nt: TGTGCCAGCAGGCGGGTGTATACAGGGGGCGCGTCGGAAGCTTTCTTT; cdr3_aa: CASRRVYTGGASEAFF
j_call: TRBJ2-2; v_call: TRBV10-2; d_call: -; clone_size: -; cdr3_nt: TGCGCCAGCAGTGAAGTGCGGGGCGGGGAGCTGTTTTTT; cdr3_aa: CASSEVRGGELFF
j_call: TRBJ2-5; v_call: TRBV2; d_call: -; clone_size: -; cdr3_nt: TGTGCCAGCAGTGAAAGGAGGACCCCCCTTCCGGAGACCCAGTACTTC; cdr3_aa: CASSERRTPLPETQYF
j_call: TRBJ2-5; v_call: TRBV6-1; d_call: -; clone_size: once; cdr3_nt: TGTGCCAGCAGTGAACTGGGCCTCAAACAAGAGACCCAGTACTTC; cdr3_aa: CASSELGLKQETQYF
j_call: TRBJ1-2; v_call: TRBV7-9; d_call: TRBD1; clone_size: -; cdr3_nt: TGTGCCAGCAGCGGGCTCCTCTTTACAGGGGGGTCTGGGAGCTACACCTTC; cdr3_aa: CASSGLLFTGGSGSYTF
j_call: TRBJ2-3; v_call: TRBV6-5; d_call: -; clone_size: -; cdr3_nt: TGTGCCAGCAGTTACTCGGATTGGGGCTCAGATACGCAGTATTTT; cdr3_aa: CASSYSDWGSDTQYF
j_call: TRBJ1-1; v_call: TRBV10-3; d_call: -; clone_size: -; cdr3_nt: TGTGCCATCAGTGAGTATGACAGCCTCATGAACACTGAAGCTTTCTTT; cdr3_aa: CAISEYDSLMNTEAFF
j_call: TRBJ2-2; v_call: TRBV5-1; d_call: TRBD2; clone_size: -; cdr3_nt: TGCGCCAGCAGCTTGGTAGGCGCTAGCGGGACCGGCGGGGAGCTGTTTTTT; cdr3_aa: CASSLVGASGTGGELFF
j_call: TRBJ2-5; v_call: TRBV5-1; d_call: TRBD2; clone_size: -; cdr3_nt: TGCGCCAGCAGGGGGGGGACTCCGCAAGAGACCCAGTACTTC; cdr3_aa: CASRGGTPQETQYF
j_call: TRBJ2-1; v_call: TRBV9; d_call: -; clone_size: -; cdr3_nt: TGTGCCAGCAGCGTAGACGGGGGAGTGGCATACAATGAGCAGTTCTTC; cdr3_aa: CASSVDGGVAYNEQFF
j_call: TRBJ1-1; v_call: TRBV5-1; d_call: TRBD1; clone_size: once; cdr3_nt: TGCGCCAGCAGCTTGTCGGGACAGACGAACACTGAAGCTTTCTTT; cdr3_aa: CASSLSGQTNTEAFF
j_call: TRBJ1-1; v_call: TRBV29-1; d_call: TRBD1; clone_size: -; cdr3_nt: TGCAGCGTTGATAACGGACAGGGTAAGGGCACTGAAGCTTTCTTT; cdr3_aa: CSVDNGQGKGTEAFF
j_call: TRBJ2-1; v_call: TRBV19; d_call: TRBD1; clone_size: -; cdr3_nt: TGTGCCAGTAGTTCCAGGACAGGGGGGGGTTACAATGAGCAGTTCTTC; cdr3_aa: CASSSRTGGGYNEQFF
j_call: TRBJ2-1; v_call: TRBV9; d_call: -; clone_size: -; cdr3_nt: TGTGCCAGCAGCACCACGGGCGGGCTAGCTCTATCCTACAATGAGCAGTTCTTC; cdr3_aa: CASSTTGGLALSYNEQFF
j_call: TRBJ1-5; v_call: TRBV28; d_call: -; clone_size: few; cdr3_nt: TGTGCCAGCGGGGCGACATTAGCAAGTCAGCCCCAGCATTTT; cdr3_aa: CASGATLASQPQHF
j_call: TRBJ2-3; v_call: TRBV6-5; d_call: -; clone_size: -; cdr3_nt: TGTGCCAGCAGTTACTCGATCTGGGGCCGCGCAGATACGCAGTATTTT; cdr3_aa: CASSYSIWGRADTQYF
j_call: TRBJ1-2; v_call: TRBV5-5; d_call: -; clone_size: -; cdr3_nt: TGTGCCAGCAGCGAATGGAGGGGGGGTGAGGGTGGCTACACCTTC; cdr3_aa: CASSEWRGGEGGYTF
j_call: TRBJ1-2; v_call: TRBV29-1; d_call: -; clone_size: few; cdr3_nt: TGCAGCGTTGGGGCTTTTGCTGGCTATGGCTACACCTTC; cdr3_aa: CSVGAFAGYGYTF
j_call: TRBJ2-1; v_call: TRBV18; d_call: -; clone_size: -; cdr3_nt: TGTGCCAGCTCACCACCGTTGGAGCGGCAGTCCGACAATGAGCAGTTCTTC; cdr3_aa: CASSPPLERQSDNEQFF
j_call: TRBJ1-3; v_call: TRBV18; d_call: -; clone_size: -; cdr3_nt: TGTGCCAGCTCACCAGAGGTCCTGAGCTCTGGAAACACCATATATTTT; cdr3_aa: CASSPEVLSSGNTIYF
j_call: TRBJ1-6; v_call: TRBV27; d_call: -; clone_size: -; cdr3_nt: TGTGCCAGCAGCCGTGGGACTTCTCTTCCTAATTCACCCCTCCACTTT; cdr3_aa: CASSRGTSLPNSPLHF
j_call: TRBJ1-5; v_call: TRBV9; d_call: -; clone_size: -; cdr3_nt: TGTGCCAGCAGCGTAGCTGCGGGTATCAATCAGCCCCAGCATTTT; cdr3_aa: CASSVAAGINQPQHF
j_call: TRBJ2-7; v_call: TRBV2; d_call: TRBD1; clone_size: few; cdr3_nt: TGTGCCAGCTCGGCCAGGGGGTTAATCGAGCAGTACTTC; cdr3_aa: CASSARGLIEQYF